These 17 T cell receptor beta chains were sequenced from one sample in a study of spatial heterogeneity in lung cancer. Indicated time point: sample taken at primary tumor resection. TCRdb re-analysed the 5' RACE reads in MiXCR, keeping a single row per CDR3 protein. The sample has 40,000 to 55,000 distinct CDR3 sequences, roughly 15% seen once; the top ten hold 55% to 70%. The material was PBMCs, obtained at surgery. These receptors all come from a male donor with early-stage non-small cell lung cancer.

This clonotype came up a few times. Written as DNA, the CDR3 is TGCAGTGCGCCCCCGGATGGCAGGGGTTATGGCTACACCTTC. Protein product: CSAPPDGRGYGYTF. The chain uses TRBV20-1 and TRBJ1-2; D possibly corresponds to TRBD1 (6 bases). The CDR3 consists of 14 residues. Germline CDR1 reads DFQATT; CDR2 reads SNEGSKA (reference sequence). With 6 bases removed from V and 5 bases from J, the gap between germline ends came to 19 bases.

The rearrangement uses TRBV6-5 and TRBJ1-2, with D possibly being TRBD1 (5 bases). V lost 2 bases and J 0 bases, leaving 10 bases between the germline ends. This CDR3 is 15 amino acids long. Germline lookup yields CDR1 MNHEY and CDR2 SVGAGI. CDR3 sequence reads: CASSYGGGTNYGYTF. Here the CDR3 DNA reads TGTGCCAGCAGTTACGGCGGGGGGACTAACTATGGCTACACCTTC.

This chain links TRBV10-3 with TRBJ2-3; maybe TRBD1 (6 bases). Germline V gives CDR1 ENHRY, CDR2 SYGVKD. The CDR3 is 17 residues long. V lost 3 bases and J 2 bases, leaving 18 bases between the germline ends. The CDR3 here is CAISESRQGRFTDTQYF. The CDR3 nucleotides read TGTGCCATCAGTGAAAGTCGGCAGGGGAGATTCACAGATACGCAGTATTTT.

This clonotype was seen a handful of times. V and J are TRBV18 and TRBJ2-1, with D perhaps TRBD2 (6 bases). CDR1 and CDR2 from the germline V gene are KGHSH and LQKENI. Trimming pared 3 bases from V and 5 bases from J, leaving 17 bases between. The CDR3 extends over 16 amino acids. CDR3 region: CASSPKPETRDNEQFF. CDR3 DNA: TGTGCCAGCTCACCGAAACCGGAGACTAGAGACAATGAGCAGTTCTTC.

This clonotype appeared many times. The gene calls are TRBV28 and TRBJ2-5; perhaps D is TRBD1 or TRBD2 (6 bases each). The CDR3 spans 15 residues. Trimming pared 7 bases from V and 3 bases from J, leaving 18 bases between. Germline V gives CDR1 MDHEN, CDR2 SYDVKM. CDR3 coding DNA: TGTGCCAGCACCTCCAGAGGGGGGCCCGAAGAGACCCAGTACTTC. Protein sequence: CASTSRGGPEETQYF.

This clonotype was recorded a few times. The CDR3 region has the DNA TGTGCCAGCAGCTTAGTTCGGGATGAGCAGTTCTTC. Protein: CASSLVRDEQFF. The V call is TRBV7-9, the J call TRBJ2-1; D gene ambiguous. The germline V gene has CDR1 SEHNR and CDR2 FQNEAQ (reference sequence). The CDR3 loop spans 12 amino acids. V was pared by 1 base and J by 8 bases, with 6 bases between.

This clonotype appeared a few times. The V call is TRBV10-3, the J call TRBJ2-7, with 7 bases aligning to TRBD1. This CDR3 has 13 amino acids. V lost 2 bases and J lost 11; bases outside the gene matches: 9. The germline gives CDR1 ENHRY, CDR2 SYGVKD. CDR3 sequence (DNA): TGTGCCATCAGTGAGACAGGGGACCGCAAGGAGTACTTC. Amino acid sequence: CAISETGDRKEYF.

This chain joins TRBV19 and TRBJ1-2; no clear D gene. V lost 6 bases, J lost 4 bases, and 15 bases lay in between. CDR1 is LNHDA, CDR2 SQIVND, per germline (reference sequence). The CDR3 spans 14 residues. This chain's CDR3 is CASSLDGGFYGYTF. The CDR3 DNA is TGTGCCAGTAGCCTGGACGGAGGATTCTATGGCTACACCTTC. The complete variable domain, with remaining parts taken from reference TRBV19 and TRBJ1-2, reads DGGITQSPKYLFRKEGQNVTLSCEQNLNHDAMYWYRQDPGQGLRLIYYSQIVNDFQKGDIAEGYSVSREKKESFPLTVTSAQKNPTAFYLCASSLDGGFYGYTFGSGTRLTVV.

The V call is TRBV10-1, the J call TRBJ2-2; 9 bases map to TRBD1. Per the germline V gene, CDR1 is WNHNN and CDR2 is SYGVQD (reference sequence). This CDR3 is 17 amino acids long. The J segment lost 4 bases and the V segment lost 2 bases, leaving 8 bases of the junction unmatched. The CDR3 reads CASSENYRGPATGELFF. CDR3 sequence (DNA): TGCGCCAGCAGTGAGAACTACAGGGGGCCTGCCACCGGGGAGCTGTTTTTT.

This clonotype turned up a few times. The chain has TRBV19 and TRBJ1-5, with D unresolved. Trimming took off 8 bases at V and 4 bases at J, with 18 bases between the two ends. CDR3 length equals 15 residues. Germline assignment: CDR1 LNHDA and CDR2 SQIVND (reference sequence). CDR3 in DNA: TGTGCCAGTTTGAGCCGGGCCTTGGCAAATCAGCCCCAGCATTTT. Amino acid sequence: CASLSRALANQPQHF.

This clonotype was seen only a few times. V and J are TRBV15 and TRBJ1-2; TRBD1 matches at 9 bases. Unmatched junction bases numbered 5, after V lost 5 bases and J lost 10 bases. The CDR3 is 12 residues long. Germline V gives CDR1 LNHNV, CDR2 YYDKDF (reference sequence). CDR3 DNA sequence: TGTGCCACCAGCGGGACAGGGATCGACTACACCTTC. Translated, it gives CATSGTGIDYTF. The whole variable domain, remainder taken from reference TRBV15 and TRBJ1-2, is DAMVIQNPRYQVTQFGKPVTLSCSQTLNHNVMYWYQQKSSQAPKLLFHYYDKDFNNEADTPDNFQSRRPNTSFCFLDIRSPGLGDTAMYLCATSGTGIDYTFGSGTRLTVV.

The chain links TRBV28 to TRBJ2-7, with D unclear. CDR3 size: 12 residues. Trimming took 6 bases from V and 3 from J, leaving 9 bases between them. CDR1 and CDR2 (germline): MDHEN, SYDVKM. The CDR3 loop is CASRSRFYEQYF. CDR3 DNA sequence: TGTGCCAGCAGGTCTCGCTTCTACGAGCAGTACTTC.

The rearrangement links TRBV7-9 to TRBJ1-3; D is uncertain. CDR3 size: 14 residues. From germline, CDR1 is SEHNR and CDR2 FQNEAQ (reference sequence). Trimming pared 2 bases from V and 2 bases from J, leaving 7 bases between. The CDR3, as DNA: TGTGCCAGCAGCTTATTGGCAACTGGAAACACCATATATTTT. Encoded protein: CASSLLATGNTIYF.

At least ten counts were recorded for this clonotype. CDR3 nucleotides: TGTGCCAGCCGGAGTCTCGCAACTAATGAAAAACTGTTTTTT. It yields the protein CASRSLATNEKLFF. V gene TRBV5-5 combines with J gene TRBJ1-4; no definite D call. The V gene lost 7 bases and the J gene lost 0 bases, with 10 bases spanning the gap. The CDR3 loop spans 14 amino acids. Germline V lookup: CDR1 SGHKS, CDR2 YYEKEE (reference sequence).

The chain joins TRBV2 to TRBJ1-2; possibly TRBD1 for D (6 bases). The CDR3 contains 13 residues. Looked up from germline, CDR1 is SNHLY and CDR2 is FYNNEI. Trimming stripped 6 bases from V and 2 bases from J, with 10 bases between. CDR3 DNA sequence: TGTGCCAGCAGGGGAACAGGGAACTATGGCTACACCTTC. Its protein product is CASRGTGNYGYTF.

This clonotype has a handful of counts. The J gene is TRBJ2-1, the V gene TRBV5-6; D call uncertain. Germline lookup yields CDR1 SGHDT and CDR2 YYEEEE. The CDR3 has 12 amino acids. V was trimmed by 4 bases and J by 7 bases, leaving 9 bases between them. CDR3 coding DNA: TGTGCCAGCAGCACGCCGCGGAATGAGCAGTTCTTC. The encoded protein is CASSTPRNEQFF.

J is TRBJ2-7 and V is TRBV7-9; D possibly uses TRBD1 or TRBD2 (5 bases each). The CDR3 has 16 residues. V lost 1 base and J lost 5, with 18 bases in between. CDR1 is SEHNR and CDR2 is FQNEAQ in the germline V gene (reference sequence). In nucleotides, the CDR3 is TGTGCCAGCAGCTTAGACGTCGTGGGAGTCAGGGACGAGCAGTACTTC. Translated: CASSLDVVGVRDEQYF. Together with reference TRBV7-9 and TRBJ2-7, the CDR3 gives the full variable domain: DTGVSQNPRHKITKRGQNVTFRCDPISEHNRLYWYRQTLGQGPEFLTYFQNEAQLEKSRLLSDRFSAERPKGSFSTLEIQRTEQGDSAMYLCASSLDVVGVRDEQYFGPGTRLTVT.